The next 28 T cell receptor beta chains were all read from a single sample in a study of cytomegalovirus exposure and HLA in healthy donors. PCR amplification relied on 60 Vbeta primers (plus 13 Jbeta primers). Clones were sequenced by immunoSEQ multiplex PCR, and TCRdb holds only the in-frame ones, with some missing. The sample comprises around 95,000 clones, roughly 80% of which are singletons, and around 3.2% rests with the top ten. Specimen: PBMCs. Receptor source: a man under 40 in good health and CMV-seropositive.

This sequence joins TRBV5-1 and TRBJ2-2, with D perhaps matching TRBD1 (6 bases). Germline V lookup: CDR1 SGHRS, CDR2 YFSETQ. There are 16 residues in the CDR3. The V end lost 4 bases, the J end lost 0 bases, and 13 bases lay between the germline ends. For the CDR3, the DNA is TGCGCCAGCAGCGCCCAGGGACAAACGAACACCGGGGAGCTGTTTTTT. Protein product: CASSAQGQTNTGELFF. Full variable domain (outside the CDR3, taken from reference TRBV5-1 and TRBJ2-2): KAGVTQTPRYLIKTRGQQVTLSCSPISGHRSVSWYQQTPGQGLQFLFEYFSETQRNKGNFPGRFSGRQFSNSRSEMNVSTLELGDSALYLCASSAQGQTNTGELFFGEGSRLTVL.

CDR3 loop: CASSPGQGANEQYF. The CDR3 DNA is TGTGCCAGCTCACCTGGACAGGGGGCAAACGAGCAGTACTTC. This chain joins TRBV18 and TRBJ2-7; 11 nucleotides line up with TRBD1. CDR3 length: 14 residues. Trimming at V came to 3 bases and at J to 5 bases, leaving 3 bases not matched to a gene. Looked up from germline, CDR1 is KGHSH and CDR2 is LQKENI.

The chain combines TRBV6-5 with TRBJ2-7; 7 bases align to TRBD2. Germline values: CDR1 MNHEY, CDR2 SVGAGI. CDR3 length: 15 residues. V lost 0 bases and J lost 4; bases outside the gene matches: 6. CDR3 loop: CASSYSGGSTYEQYF. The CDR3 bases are TGTGCCAGCAGTTACTCAGGCGGGAGTACGTACGAGCAGTACTTC.

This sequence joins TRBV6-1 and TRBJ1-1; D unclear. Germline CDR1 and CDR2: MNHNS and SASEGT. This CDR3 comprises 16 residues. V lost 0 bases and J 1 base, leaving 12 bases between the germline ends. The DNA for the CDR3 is TGTGCCAGCAGTGAAGCGCGTCCAGGCCCGAACACTGAAGCTTTCTTT. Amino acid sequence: CASSEARPGPNTEAFF.

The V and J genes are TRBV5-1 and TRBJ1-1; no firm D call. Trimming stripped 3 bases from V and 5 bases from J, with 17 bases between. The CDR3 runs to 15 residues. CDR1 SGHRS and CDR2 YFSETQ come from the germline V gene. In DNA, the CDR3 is TGCGCCAGCAGCTCCGTAGTCACTCCGAAAACTGAAGCTTTCTTT. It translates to CASSSVVTPKTEAFF.

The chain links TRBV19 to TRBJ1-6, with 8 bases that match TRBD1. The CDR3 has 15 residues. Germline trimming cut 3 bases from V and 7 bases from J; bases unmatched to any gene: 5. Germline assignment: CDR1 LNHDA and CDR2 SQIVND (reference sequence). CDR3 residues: CASSIFSGGNSPLHF. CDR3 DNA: TGTGCCAGTAGTATTTTCTCAGGGGGCAATTCACCCCTCCACTTT.

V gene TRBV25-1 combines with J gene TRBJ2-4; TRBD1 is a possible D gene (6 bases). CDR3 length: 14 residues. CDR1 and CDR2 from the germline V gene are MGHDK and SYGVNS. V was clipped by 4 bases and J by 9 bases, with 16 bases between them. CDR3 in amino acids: CASSGGQNGGIQYF. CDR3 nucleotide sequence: TGTGCCAGCAGTGGAGGACAGAATGGGGGCATTCAGTACTTC.

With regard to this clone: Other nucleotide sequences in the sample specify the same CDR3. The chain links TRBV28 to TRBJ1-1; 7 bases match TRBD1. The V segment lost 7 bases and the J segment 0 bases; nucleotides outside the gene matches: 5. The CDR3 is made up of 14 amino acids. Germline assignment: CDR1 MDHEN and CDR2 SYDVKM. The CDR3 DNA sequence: TGTGCCAGCATCCTTGACAGGGTGAACACTGAAGCTTTCTTT. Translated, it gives CASILDRVNTEAFF.

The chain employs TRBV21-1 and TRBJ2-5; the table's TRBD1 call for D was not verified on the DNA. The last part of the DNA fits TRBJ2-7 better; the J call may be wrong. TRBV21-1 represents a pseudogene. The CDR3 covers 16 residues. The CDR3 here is CASSKTLGTGYDEQYF. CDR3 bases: TGTGCCAGCAGCAAAACCCTAGGTACAGGGTACGACGAGCAGTACTTC.

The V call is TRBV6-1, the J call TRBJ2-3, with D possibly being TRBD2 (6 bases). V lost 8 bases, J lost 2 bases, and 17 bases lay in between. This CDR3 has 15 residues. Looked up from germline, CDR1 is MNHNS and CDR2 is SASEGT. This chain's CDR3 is CASPWGESPTDTQYF. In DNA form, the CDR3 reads TGTGCCAGCCCCTGGGGGGAGTCACCCACAGATACGCAGTATTTT.

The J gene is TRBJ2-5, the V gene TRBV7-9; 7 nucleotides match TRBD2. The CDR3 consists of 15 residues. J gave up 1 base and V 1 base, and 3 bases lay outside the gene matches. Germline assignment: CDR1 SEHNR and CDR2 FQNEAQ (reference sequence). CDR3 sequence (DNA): TGTGCCAGCAGCTTAGGCGGACTAGTCCAAGAGACCCAGTACTTC. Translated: CASSLGGLVQETQYF.

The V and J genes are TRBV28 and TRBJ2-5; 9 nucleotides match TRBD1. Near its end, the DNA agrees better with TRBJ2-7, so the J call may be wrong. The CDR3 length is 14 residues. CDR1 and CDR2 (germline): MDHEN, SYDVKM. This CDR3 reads CASRNRGPSYEQYF. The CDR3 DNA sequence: TGTGCCAGCAGGAACAGGGGGCCCTCCTACGAGCAGTACTTC.

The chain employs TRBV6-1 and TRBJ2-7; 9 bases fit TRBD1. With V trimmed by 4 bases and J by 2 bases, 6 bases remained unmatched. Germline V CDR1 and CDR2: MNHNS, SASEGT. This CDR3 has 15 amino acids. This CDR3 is CASSAPGQGPYEQYF. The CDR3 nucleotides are TGTGCCAGCAGTGCTCCGGGACAGGGCCCCTACGAGCAGTACTTC.

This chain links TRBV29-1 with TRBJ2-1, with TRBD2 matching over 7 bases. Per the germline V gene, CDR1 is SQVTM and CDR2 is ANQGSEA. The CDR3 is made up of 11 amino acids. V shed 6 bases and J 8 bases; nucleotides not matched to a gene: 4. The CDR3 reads CSVDLADEQFF. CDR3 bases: TGCAGCGTGGACCTAGCGGATGAGCAGTTCTTC.

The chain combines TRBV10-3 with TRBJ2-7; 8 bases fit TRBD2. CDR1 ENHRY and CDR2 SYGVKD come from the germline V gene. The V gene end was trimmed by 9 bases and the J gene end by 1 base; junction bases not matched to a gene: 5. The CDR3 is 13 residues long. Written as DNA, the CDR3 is TGTGCCATAAAGCGGGAGACTTCCTACGAGCAGTACTTC. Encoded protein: CAIKRETSYEQYF.

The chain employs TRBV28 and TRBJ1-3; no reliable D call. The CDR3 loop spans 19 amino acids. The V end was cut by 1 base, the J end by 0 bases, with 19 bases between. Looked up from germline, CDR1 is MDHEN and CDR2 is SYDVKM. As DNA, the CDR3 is TGTGCCAGCAGTTTATTATTAGGTTCGTCGAGGGCCTCTGGAAACACCATATATTTT. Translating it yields CASSLLLGSSRASGNTIYF.

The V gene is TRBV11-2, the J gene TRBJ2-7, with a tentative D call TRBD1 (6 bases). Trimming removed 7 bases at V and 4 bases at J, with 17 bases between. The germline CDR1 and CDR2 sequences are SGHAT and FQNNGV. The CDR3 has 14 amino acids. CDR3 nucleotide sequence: TGTGCCAGCAACCCCCTCCGGGACACTTACGAGCAGTACTTC. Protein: CASNPLRDTYEQYF. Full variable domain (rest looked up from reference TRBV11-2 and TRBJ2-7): EAGVAQSPRYKIIEKRQSVAFWCNPISGHATLYWYQQILGQGPKLLIQFQNNGVVDDSQLPKDRFSAERLKGVDSTLKIQPAKLEDSAVYLCASNPLRDTYEQYFGPGTRLTVT.

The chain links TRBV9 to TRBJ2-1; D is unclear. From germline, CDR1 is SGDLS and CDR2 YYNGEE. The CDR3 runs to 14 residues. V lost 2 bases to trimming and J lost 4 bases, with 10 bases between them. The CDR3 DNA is TGTGCCAGCAGCGTCGGAGCTGAGTACAATGAGCAGTTCTTC. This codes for CASSVGAEYNEQFF.

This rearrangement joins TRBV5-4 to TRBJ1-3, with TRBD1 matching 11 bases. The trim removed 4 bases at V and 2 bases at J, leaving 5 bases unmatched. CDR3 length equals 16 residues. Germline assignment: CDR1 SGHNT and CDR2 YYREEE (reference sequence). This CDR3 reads CASSPGQGAAGNTIYF. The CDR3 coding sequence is TGTGCCAGCAGCCCCGGACAGGGGGCTGCTGGAAACACCATATATTTT.

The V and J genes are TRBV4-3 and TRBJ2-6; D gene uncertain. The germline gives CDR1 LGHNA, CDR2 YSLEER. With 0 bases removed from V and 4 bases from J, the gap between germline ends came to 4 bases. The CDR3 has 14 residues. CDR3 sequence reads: CASSQDSGANVLTF. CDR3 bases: TGCGCCAGCAGCCAAGATAGCGGGGCCAACGTCCTGACTTTC.

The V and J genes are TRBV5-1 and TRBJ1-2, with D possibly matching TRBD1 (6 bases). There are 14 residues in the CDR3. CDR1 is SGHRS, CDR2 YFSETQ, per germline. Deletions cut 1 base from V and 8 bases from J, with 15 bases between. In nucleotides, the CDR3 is TGCGCCAGCAGCTTGAGTCCAGGGGACGCCGGCTACACCTTC. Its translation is CASSLSPGDAGYTF.

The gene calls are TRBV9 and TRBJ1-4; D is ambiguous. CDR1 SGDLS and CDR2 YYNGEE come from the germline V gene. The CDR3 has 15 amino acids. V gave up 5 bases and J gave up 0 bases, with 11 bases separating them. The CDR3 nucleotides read TGTGCCAGCAGTCCTGGCCTGGCAACTAATGAAAAACTGTTTTTT. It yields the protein CASSPGLATNEKLFF.

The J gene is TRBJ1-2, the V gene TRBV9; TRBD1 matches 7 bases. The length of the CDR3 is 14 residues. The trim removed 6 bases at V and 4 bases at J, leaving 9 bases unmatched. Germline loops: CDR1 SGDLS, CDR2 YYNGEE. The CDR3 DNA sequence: TGTGCCAGCAACATAGGGGGCCCTGGCTATGGCTACACCTTC. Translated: CASNIGGPGYGYTF.

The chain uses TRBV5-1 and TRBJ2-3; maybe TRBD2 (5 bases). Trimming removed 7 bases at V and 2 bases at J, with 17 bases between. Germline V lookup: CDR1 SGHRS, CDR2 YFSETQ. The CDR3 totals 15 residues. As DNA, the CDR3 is TGCGCCAGCTCTAGGAGGCAGGCTAACACAGATACGCAGTATTTT. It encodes CASSRRQANTDTQYF.

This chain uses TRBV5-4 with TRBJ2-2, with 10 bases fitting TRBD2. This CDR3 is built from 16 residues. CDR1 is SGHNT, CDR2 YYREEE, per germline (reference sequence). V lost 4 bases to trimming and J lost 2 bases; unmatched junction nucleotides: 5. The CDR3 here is CASSPGLAANTGELFF. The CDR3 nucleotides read TGTGCCAGCAGCCCTGGACTAGCGGCAAACACCGGGGAGCTGTTTTTT.

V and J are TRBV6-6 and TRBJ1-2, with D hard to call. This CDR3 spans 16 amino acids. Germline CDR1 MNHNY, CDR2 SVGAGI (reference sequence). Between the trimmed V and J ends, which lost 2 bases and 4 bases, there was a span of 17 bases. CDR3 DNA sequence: TGTGCCAGCAGTTACGGAACTCCGGACTTAGGCTATGGCTACACCTTC. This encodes CASSYGTPDLGYGYTF.

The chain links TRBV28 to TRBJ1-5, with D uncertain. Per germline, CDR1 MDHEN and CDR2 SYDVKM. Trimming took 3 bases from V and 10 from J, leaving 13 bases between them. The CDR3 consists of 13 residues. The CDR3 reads CASSFGGLSPQHF. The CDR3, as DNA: TGTGCCAGCAGTTTCGGAGGCTTATCACCCCAGCATTTT.

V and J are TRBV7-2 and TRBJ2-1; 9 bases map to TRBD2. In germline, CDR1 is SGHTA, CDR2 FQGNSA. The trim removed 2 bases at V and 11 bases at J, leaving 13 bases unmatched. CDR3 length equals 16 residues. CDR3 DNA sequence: TGTGCCAGCAGCTTAAGTAGGTCTAGCGGGACAATGAAGCAGTTCTTC. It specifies CASSLSRSSGTMKQFF.